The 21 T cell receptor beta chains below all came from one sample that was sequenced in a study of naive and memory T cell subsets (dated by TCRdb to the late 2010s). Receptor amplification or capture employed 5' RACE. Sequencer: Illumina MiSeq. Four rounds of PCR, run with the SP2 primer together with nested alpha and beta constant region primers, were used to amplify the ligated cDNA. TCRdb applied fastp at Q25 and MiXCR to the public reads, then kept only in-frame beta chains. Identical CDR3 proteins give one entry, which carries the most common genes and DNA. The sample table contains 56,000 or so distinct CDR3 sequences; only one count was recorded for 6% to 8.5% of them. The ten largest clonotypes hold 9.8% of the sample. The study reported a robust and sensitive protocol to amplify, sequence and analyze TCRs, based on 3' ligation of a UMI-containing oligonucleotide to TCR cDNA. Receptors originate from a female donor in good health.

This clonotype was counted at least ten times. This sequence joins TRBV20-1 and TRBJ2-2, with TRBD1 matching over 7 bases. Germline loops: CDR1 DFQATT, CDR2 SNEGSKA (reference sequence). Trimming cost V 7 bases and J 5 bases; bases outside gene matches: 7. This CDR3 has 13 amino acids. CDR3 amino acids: CSGRQGGTGELFF. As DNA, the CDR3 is TGCAGTGGCAGACAGGGTGGGACCGGGGAGCTGTTTTTT.

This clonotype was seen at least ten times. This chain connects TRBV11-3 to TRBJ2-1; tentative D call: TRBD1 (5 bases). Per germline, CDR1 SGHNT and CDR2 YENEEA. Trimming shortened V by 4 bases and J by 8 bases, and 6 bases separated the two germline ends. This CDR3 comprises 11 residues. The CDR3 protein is CASSWGHEQFF. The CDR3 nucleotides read TGTGCCAGCAGCTGGGGCCATGAGCAGTTCTTC.

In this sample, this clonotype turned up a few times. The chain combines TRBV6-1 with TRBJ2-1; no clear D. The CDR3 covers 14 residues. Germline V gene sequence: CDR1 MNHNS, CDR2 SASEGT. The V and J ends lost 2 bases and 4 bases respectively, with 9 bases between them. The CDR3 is CASSESSRYNEQFF. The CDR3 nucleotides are TGTGCCAGCAGTGAATCCAGCAGGTACAATGAGCAGTTCTTC.

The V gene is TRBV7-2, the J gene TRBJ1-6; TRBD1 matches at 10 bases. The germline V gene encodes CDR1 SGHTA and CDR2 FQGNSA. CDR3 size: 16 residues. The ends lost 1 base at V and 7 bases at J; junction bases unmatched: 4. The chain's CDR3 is CASSLGRTGGNSPLHF. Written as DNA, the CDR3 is TGTGCCAGCAGCTTAGGAAGGACAGGGGGAAATTCACCCCTCCACTTT. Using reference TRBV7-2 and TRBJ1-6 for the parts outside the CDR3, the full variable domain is GAGVSQSPSNKVTEKGKDVELRCDPISGHTALYWYRQSLGQGLEFLIYFQGNSAPDKSGLPSDRFSAERTGGSVSTLTIQRTQQEDSAVYLCASSLGRTGGNSPLHFGNGTRLTVT.

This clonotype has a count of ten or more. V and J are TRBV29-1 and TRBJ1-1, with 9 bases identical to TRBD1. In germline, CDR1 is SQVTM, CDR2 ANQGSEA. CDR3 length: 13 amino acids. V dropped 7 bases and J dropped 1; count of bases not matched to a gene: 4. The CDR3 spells CSGRQGENTEAFF. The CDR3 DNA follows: TGCAGCGGGCGACAGGGGGAGAACACTGAAGCTTTCTTT.

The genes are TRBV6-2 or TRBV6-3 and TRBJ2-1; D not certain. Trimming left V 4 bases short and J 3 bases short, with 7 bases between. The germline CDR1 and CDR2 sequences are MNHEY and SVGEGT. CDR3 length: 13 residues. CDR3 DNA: TGTGCCAGCAGTTTTGGGTACTACAATGAGCAGTTCTTC. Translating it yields CASSFGYYNEQFF.

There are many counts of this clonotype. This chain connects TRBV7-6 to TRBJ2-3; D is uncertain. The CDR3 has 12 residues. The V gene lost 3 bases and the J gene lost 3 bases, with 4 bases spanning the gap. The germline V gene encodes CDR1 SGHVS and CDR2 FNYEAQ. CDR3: CASSLGTDTQYF. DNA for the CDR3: TGTGCCAGCAGCTTGGGTACAGATACGCAGTATTTT.

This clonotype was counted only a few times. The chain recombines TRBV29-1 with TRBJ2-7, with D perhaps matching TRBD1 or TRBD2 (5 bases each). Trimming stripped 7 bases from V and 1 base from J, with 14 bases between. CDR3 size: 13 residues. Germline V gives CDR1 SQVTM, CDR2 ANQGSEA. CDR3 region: CSARDGTSYEQYF. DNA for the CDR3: TGCAGCGCCCGGGACGGAACGTCCTACGAGCAGTACTTC.

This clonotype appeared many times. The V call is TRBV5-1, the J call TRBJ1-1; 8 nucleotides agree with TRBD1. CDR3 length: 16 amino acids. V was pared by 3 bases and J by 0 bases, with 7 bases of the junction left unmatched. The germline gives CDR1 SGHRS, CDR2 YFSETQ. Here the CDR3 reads CASSWLTGALNTEAFF. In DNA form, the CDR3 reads TGCGCCAGCAGCTGGCTGACAGGGGCCCTGAACACTGAAGCTTTCTTT.

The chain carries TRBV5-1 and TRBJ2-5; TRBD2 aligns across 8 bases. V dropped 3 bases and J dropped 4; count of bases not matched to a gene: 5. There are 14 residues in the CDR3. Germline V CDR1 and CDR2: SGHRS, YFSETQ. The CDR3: CASSSGGHGETQYF. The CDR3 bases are TGCGCCAGCAGCTCGGGGGGGCATGGAGAGACCCAGTACTTC.

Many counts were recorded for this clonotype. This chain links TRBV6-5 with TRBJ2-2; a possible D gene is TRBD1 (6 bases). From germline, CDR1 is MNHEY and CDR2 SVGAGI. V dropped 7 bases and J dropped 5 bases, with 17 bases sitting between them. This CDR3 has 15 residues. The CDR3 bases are TGTGCCAGCACACCCCGGGACATAAGAACCGGGGAGCTGTTTTTT. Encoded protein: CASTPRDIRTGELFF.

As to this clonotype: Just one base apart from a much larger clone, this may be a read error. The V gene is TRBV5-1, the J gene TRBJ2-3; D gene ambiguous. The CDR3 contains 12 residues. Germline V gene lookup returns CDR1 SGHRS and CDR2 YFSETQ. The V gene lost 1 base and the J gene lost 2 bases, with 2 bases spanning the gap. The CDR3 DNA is TGCGCCAGCAGCTTGATCACAGATACGCAGTATTTT. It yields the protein CASSLITDTQYF.

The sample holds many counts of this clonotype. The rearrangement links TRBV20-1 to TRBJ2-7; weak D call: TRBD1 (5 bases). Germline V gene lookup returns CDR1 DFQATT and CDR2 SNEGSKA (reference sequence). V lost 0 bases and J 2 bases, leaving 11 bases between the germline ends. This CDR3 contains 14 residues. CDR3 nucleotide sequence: TGCAGTGCTAGAGATCGGACACGTCCCTACGAGCAGTACTTC. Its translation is CSARDRTRPYEQYF.

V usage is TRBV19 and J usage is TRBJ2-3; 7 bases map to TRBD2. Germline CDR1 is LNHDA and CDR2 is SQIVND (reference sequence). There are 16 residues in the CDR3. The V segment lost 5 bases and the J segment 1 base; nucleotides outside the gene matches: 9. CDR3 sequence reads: CASSDTPAGGTDTQYF. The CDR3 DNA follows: TGTGCCAGTAGTGATACTCCTGCGGGGGGCACAGATACGCAGTATTTT. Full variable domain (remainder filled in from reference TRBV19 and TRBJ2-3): DGGITQSPKYLFRKEGQNVTLSCEQNLNHDAMYWYRQDPGQGLRLIYYSQIVNDFQKGDIAEGYSVSREKKESFPLTVTSAQKNPTAFYLCASSDTPAGGTDTQYFGPGTRLTVL.

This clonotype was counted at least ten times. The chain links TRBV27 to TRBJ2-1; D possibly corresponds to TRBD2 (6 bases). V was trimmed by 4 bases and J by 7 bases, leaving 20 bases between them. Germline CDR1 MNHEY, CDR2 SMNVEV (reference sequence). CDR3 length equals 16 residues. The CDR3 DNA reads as TGTGCCAGCAGTTATTGGGTACGGGGAGGTGGTAATGAGCAGTTCTTC. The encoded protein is CASSYWVRGGGNEQFF.

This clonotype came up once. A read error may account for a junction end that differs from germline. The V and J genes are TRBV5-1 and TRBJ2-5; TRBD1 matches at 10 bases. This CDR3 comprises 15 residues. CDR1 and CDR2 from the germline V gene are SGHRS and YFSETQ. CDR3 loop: CVSSLDRGDQETQYF. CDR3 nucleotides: TGCGTCAGCAGCTTGGACAGGGGGGACCAAGAGACCCAGTACTTC.

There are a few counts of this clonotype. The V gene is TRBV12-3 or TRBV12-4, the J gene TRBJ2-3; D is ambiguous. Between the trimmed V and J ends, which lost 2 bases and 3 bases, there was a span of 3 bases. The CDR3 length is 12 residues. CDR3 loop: CASSLMTDTQYF. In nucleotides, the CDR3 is TGTGCCAGCAGTTTAATGACAGATACGCAGTATTTT.

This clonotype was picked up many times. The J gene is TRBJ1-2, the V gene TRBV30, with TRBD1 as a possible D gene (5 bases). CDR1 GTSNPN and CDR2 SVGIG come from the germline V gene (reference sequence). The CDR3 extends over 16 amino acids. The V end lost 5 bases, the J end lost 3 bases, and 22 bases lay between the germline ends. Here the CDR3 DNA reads TGTGCCTGGTCTTTGGGACTCGGTCTTGGGGACTATGGCTACACCTTC. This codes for CAWSLGLGLGDYGYTF.

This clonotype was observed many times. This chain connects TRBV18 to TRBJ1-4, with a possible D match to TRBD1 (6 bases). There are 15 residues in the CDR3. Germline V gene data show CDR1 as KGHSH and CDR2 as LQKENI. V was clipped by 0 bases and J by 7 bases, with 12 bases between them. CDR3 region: CASSPPGHSSEKLFF. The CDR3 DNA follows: TGTGCCAGCTCACCACCGGGACATAGTAGTGAAAAACTGTTTTTT.

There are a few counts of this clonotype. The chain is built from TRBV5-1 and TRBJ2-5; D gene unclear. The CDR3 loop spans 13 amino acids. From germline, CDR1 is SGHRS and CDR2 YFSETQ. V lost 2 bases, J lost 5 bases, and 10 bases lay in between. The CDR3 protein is CASSLRAEETQYF. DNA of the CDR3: TGCGCCAGCAGCTTACGGGCGGAGGAGACCCAGTACTTC.

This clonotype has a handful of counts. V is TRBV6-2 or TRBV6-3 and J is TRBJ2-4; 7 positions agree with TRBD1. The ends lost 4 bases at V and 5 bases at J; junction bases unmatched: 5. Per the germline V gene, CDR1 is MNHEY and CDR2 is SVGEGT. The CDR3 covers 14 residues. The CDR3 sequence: CASSLWDSENIQYF. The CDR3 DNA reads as TGTGCCAGCAGTTTATGGGACAGTGAAAACATTCAGTACTTC.